Included here is one T cell receptor beta chain sequence, with context. There are a few counts of this clonotype. Its binding antigen is unknown. No qualities accompany the bases; no much larger clone lies one base away. Library prep was done by PCR. TCRdb lists the instrument as Illumina HiSeq 2000. In-frame beta chains were kept once TCRdb had trimmed the public reads at Q25 with fastp and called clones with MiXCR. One record per CDR3 amino acid sequence lists the most common genes and DNA. The sample data list roughly 100,000 distinct CDR3 sequences, and roughly 51% of these were observed just once. The leading ten clones occupy approximately 13% of the sample. Reading from cysteine to phenylalanine, the CDR3 counts 16 amino acids. The DNA shown is the 48-base CDR3, in frame from base 1. CDR1 and CDR2, looked up from the germline V gene, are SGHTA and FQGNSA. Between the V and J ends, shortened by 5 bases and 4 bases respectively, the junction contains 17 bases.

This record comes from a study of CDR3 diversity in severe acne (dated by TCRdb to between 2018 and 2021). Sequencing input: blood. The sequence links TRBV7-2 to TRBJ2-2; TRBD2 is possibly the D segment (6 matching bases). This receptor was identified in a male donor with acne. The nucleotide sequence reads as follows: TGTGCCAGCAGCCCATGGACTATCTCCGGCACCGGGGAGCTGTTTTTT. The encoded protein is CASSPWTISGTGELFF.